The clone carrying this TCR beta chain was observed a single time. V was pared by 0 bases and J by 3 bases, with 5 bases of the junction left unmatched. The CDR3 runs 15 residues. Germline CDR1 reads SQVTM; CDR2 reads ANQGSEA. This record comes from a study of blood T cell repertoires in COVID-19. Study overall: Spain, Italy and the United States supplied samples that represented acute and convalescent COVID-19. The cDNA or gDNA used as material had been derived from T cells, B-cell-depleted T cells, or PBMCs.

In the study's own analysis: Amplification with reference gene primers provided the estimates of nucleated cell counts. Clones were read by immunoSEQ multiplex PCR, and TCRdb kept only the in-frame ones, dropping some. V, J and clone size reflect that table, while D and trimming were determined from the DNA. The data show 200,000 to 250,000 clones, with 70% to 90% seen just once and about 0.93% held by the top ten. The rearrangement links TRBV29-1 to TRBJ1-2; TRBD1 matches at 9 bases. This clonotype originated in a man aged 40-49 years with acute or convalescent COVID-19. Source material: peripheral blood. Here the CDR3 DNA reads TGCAGCGTTGAAGATCTTGACAGGGGGGACTATGGCTACACCTTC. The encoded protein is CSVEDLDRGDYGYTF.